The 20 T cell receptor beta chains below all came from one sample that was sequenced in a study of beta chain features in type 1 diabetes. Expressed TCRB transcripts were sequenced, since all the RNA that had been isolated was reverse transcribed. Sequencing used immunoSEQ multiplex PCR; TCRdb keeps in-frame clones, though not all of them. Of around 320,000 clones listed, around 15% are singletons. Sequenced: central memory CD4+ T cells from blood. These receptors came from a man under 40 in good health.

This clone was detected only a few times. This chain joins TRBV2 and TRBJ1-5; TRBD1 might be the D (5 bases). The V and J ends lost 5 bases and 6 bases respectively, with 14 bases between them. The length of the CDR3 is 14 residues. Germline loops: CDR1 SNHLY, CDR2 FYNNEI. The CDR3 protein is CASSHDREPQPQHF. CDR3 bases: TGTGCCAGCAGTCACGACAGAGAACCTCAGCCCCAGCATTTT.

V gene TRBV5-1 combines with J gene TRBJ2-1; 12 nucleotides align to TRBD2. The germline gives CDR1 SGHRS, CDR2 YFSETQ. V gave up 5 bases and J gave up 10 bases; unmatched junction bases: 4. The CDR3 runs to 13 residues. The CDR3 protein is CASSTSGRSEQFF. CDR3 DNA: TGCGCCAGCAGTACTAGCGGGAGGAGCGAGCAGTTCTTC.

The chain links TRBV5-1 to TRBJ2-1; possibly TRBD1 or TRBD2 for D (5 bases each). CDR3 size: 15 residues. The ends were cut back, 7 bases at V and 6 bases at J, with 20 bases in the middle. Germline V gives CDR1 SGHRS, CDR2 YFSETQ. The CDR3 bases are TGCGCCAGCGGACTCCAAACCGGGACGATCAATGAGCAGTTCTTC. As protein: CASGLQTGTINEQFF.

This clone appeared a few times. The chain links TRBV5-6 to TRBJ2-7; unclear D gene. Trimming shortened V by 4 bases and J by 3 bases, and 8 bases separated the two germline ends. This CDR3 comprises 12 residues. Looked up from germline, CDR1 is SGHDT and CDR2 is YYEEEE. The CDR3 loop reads CASSRIGYEQYF. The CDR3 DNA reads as TGTGCCAGCAGCCGGATCGGCTACGAGCAGTACTTC. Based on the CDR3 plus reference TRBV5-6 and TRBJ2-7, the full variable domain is DAGVTQSPTHLIKTRGQQVTLRCSPKSGHDTVSWYQQALGQGPQFIFQYYEEEERQRGNFPDRFSGHQFPNYSSELNVNALLLGDSALYLCASSRIGYEQYFGPGTRLTVT.

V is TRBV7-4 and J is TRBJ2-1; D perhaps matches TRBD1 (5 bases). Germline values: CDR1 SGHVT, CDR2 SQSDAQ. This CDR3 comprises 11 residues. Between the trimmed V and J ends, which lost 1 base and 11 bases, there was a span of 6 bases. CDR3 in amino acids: CASSLGQKQFF. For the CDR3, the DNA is TGTGCCAGCAGCTTAGGACAGAAGCAGTTCTTC.

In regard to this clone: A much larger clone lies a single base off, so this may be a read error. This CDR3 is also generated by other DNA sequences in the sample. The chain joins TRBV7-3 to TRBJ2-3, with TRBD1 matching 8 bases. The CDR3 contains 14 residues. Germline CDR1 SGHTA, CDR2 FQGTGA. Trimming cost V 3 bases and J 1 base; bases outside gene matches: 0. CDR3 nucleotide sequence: TGTGCCAGCAGCTTGGGACAGGGCACAGATACGCAGTATTTT. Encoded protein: CASSLGQGTDTQYF.

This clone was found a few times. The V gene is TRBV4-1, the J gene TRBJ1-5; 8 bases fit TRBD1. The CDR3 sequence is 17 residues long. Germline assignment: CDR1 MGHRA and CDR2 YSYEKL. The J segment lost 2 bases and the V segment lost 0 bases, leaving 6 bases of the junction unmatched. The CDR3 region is CASSQDGRGPGNQPQHF. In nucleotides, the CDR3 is TGCGCCAGCAGCCAAGATGGCAGGGGGCCTGGCAATCAGCCCCAGCATTTT.

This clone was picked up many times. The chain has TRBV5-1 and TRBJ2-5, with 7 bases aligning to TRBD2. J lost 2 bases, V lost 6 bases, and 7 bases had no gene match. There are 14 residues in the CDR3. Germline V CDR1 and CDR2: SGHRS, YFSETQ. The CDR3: CASTTGSGQETQYF. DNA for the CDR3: TGCGCCAGCACCACCGGTAGCGGGCAAGAGACCCAGTACTTC.

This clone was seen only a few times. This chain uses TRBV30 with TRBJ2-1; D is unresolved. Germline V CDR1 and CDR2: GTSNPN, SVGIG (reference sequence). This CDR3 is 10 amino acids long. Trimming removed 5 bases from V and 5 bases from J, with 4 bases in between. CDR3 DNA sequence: TGTGCCTGGCGGGACAATGAGCAGTTCTTC. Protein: CAWRDNEQFF.

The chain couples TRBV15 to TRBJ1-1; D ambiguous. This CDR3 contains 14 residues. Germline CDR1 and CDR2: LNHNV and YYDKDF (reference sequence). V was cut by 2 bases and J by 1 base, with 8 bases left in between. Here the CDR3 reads CATSRPTENTEAFF. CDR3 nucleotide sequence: TGTGCCACCAGCAGACCAACAGAGAACACTGAAGCTTTCTTT.

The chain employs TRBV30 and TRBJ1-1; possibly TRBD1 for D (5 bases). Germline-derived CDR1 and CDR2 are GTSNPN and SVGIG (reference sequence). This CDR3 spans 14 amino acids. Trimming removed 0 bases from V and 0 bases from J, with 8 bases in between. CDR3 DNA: TGTGCCTGGAGTGTCCCAGGGATGAACACTGAAGCTTTCTTT. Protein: CAWSVPGMNTEAFF.

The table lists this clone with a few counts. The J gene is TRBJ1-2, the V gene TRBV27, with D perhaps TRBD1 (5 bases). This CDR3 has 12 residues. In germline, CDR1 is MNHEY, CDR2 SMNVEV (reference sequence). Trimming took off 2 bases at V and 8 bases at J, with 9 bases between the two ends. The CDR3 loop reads CASSLAGKGYTF. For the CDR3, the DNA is TGTGCCAGCAGTTTAGCAGGGAAGGGCTACACCTTC.

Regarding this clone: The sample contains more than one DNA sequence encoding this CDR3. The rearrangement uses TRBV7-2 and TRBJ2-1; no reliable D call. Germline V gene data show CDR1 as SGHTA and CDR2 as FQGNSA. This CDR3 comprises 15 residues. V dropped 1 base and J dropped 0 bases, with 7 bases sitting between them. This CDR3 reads CASSLEASSYNEQFF. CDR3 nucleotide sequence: TGTGCCAGCAGCTTAGAGGCTAGCTCCTACAATGAGCAGTTCTTC.

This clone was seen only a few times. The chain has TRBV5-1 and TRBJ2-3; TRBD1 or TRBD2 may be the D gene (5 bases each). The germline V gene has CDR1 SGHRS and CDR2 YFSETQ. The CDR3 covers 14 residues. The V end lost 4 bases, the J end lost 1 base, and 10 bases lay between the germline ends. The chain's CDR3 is CASSRGGGTDTQYF. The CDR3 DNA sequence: TGCGCCAGCAGCCGGGGCGGTGGCACAGATACGCAGTATTTT.

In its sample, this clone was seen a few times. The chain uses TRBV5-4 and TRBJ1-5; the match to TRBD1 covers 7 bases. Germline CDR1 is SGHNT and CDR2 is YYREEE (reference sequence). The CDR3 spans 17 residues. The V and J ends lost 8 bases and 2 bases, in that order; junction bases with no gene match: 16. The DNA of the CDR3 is TGTGCCAGAAGCAGGGGACAGTATTGGATGGGCAATCAGCCCCAGCATTTT. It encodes CARSRGQYWMGNQPQHF.

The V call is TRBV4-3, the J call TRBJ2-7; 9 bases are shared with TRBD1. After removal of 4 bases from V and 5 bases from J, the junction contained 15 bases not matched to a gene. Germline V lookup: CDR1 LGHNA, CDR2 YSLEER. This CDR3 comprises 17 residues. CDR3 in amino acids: CASSPRFTGGAGHEQYF. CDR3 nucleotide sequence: TGCGCCAGCAGCCCCCGTTTTACAGGGGGCGCCGGGCACGAGCAGTACTTC.

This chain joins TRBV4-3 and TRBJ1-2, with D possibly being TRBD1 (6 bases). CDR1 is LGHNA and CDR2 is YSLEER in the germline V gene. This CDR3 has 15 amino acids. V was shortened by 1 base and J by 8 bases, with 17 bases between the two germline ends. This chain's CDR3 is CASSQVEQGTGGYTF. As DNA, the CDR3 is TGCGCCAGCAGCCAAGTTGAACAGGGCACGGGGGGCTACACCTTC.

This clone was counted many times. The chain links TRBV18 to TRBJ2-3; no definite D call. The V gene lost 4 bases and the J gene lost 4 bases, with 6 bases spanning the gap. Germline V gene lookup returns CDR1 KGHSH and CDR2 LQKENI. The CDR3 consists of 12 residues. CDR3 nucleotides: TGTGCCAGCTCACTCGGGTCAGATACGCAGTATTTT. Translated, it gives CASSLGSDTQYF.

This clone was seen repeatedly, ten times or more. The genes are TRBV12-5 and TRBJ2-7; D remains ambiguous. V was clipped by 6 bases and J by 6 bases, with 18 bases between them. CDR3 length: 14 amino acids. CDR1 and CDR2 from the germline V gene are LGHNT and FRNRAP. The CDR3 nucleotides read TGTGCTAGTGGCCGCGGAGAGGTGGGTGGCGAGCAGTACTTC. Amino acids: CASGRGEVGGEQYF.

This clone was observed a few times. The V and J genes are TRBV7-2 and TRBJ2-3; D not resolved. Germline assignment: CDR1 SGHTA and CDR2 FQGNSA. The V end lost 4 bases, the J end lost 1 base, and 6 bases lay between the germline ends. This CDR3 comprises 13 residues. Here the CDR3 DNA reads TGTGCCAGCAGCTCTTGGGGCACAGATACGCAGTATTTT. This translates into CASSSWGTDTQYF.